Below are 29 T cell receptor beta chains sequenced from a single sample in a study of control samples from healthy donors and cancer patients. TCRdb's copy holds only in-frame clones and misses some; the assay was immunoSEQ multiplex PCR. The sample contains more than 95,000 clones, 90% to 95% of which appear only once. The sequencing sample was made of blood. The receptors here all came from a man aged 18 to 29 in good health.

As DNA, the CDR3 is TGTGCCAGCAGTGAAAGACAGATGAACACTGAAGCTTTCTTT. Amino acid sequence: CASSERQMNTEAFF. V usage is TRBV2 and J usage is TRBJ1-1, with D perhaps matching TRBD1 (5 bases). Germline CDR1 SNHLY, CDR2 FYNNEI. The V end lost 2 bases, the J end lost 0 bases, and 7 bases lay between the germline ends. The length of the CDR3 is 14 residues.

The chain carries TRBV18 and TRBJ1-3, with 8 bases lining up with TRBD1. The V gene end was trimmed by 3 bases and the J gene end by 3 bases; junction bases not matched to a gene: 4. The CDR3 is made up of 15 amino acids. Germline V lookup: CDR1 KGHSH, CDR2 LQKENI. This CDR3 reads CASSPTGGNGNTIYF. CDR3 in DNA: TGTGCCAGCTCACCTACAGGGGGAAATGGAAACACCATATATTTT. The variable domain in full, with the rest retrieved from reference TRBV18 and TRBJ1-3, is NAGVMQNPRHLVRRRGQEARLRCSPMKGHSHVYWYRQLPEEGLKFMVYLQKENIIDESGMPKERFSAEFPKEGPSILRIQQVVRGDSAAYFCASSPTGGNGNTIYFGEGSWLTVV.

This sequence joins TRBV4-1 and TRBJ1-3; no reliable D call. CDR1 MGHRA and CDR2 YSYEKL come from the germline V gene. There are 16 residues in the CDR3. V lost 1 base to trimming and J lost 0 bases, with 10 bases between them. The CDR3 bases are TGCGCCAGCAGCCAAGTCCCAGGAGTCTCTGGAAACACCATATATTTT. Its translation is CASSQVPGVSGNTIYF.

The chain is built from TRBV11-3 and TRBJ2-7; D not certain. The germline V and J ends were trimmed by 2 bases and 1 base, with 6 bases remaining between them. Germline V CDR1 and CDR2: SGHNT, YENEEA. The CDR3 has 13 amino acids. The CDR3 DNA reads TGTGCCAGCAGCTTACTACCGTCCTACGAGCAGTACTTC. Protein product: CASSLLPSYEQYF.

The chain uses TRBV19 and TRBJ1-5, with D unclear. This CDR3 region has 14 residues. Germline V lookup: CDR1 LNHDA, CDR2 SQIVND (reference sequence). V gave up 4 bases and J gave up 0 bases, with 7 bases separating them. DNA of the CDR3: TGTGCCAGTAGTAGGGCGGTTAGCAATCAGCCCCAGCATTTT. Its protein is CASSRAVSNQPQHF.

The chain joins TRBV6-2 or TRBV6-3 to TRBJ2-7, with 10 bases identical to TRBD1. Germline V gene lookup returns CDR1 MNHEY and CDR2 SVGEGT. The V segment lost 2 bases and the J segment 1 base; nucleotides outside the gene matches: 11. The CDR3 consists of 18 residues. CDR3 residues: CASSYAPLGQGISYEQYF. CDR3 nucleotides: TGTGCCAGCAGTTACGCCCCCCTGGGACAGGGGATTTCCTACGAGCAGTACTTC.

The CDR3 is CASSDRGNQPQHF. The CDR3 nucleotides read TGTGCCAGCAGTGACCGGGGCAATCAGCCCCAGCATTTT. The J gene is TRBJ1-5, the V gene TRBV2; no clear D. CDR3 length: 13 residues. V was trimmed by 3 bases and J by 2 bases, leaving 5 bases between them. The germline V gene encodes CDR1 SNHLY and CDR2 FYNNEI.

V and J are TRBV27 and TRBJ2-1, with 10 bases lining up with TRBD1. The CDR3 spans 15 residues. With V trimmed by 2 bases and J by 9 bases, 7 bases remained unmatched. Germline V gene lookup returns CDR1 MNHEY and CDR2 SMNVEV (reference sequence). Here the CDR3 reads CASSLPRQGATEQFF. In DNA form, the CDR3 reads TGTGCCAGCAGTTTACCTAGACAGGGGGCCACTGAGCAGTTCTTC.

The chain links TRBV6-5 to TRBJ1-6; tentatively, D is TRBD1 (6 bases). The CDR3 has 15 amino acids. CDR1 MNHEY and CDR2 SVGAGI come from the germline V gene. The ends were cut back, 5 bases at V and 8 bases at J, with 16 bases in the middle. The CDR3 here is CASSPEWGGYSPLHF. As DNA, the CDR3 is TGTGCCAGCAGTCCAGAGTGGGGGGGCTATTCACCCCTCCACTTT.

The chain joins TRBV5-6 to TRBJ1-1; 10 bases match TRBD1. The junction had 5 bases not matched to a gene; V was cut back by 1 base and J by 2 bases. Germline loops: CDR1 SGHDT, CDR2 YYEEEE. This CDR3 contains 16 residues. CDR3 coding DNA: TGTGCCAGCAGCTTGTTGGGACAGGGGTTAAACACTGAAGCTTTCTTT. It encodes CASSLLGQGLNTEAFF.

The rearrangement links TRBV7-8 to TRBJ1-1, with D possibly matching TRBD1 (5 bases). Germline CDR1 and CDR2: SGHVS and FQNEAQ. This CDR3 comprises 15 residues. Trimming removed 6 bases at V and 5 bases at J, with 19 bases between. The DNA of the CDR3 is TGTGCCAGCAGTTTAACCGGGACGTCGGGAACTGAAGCTTTCTTT. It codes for CASSLTGTSGTEAFF.

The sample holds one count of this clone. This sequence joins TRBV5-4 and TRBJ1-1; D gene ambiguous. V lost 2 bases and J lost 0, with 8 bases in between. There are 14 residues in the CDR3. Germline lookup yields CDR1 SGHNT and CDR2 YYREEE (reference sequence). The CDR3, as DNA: TGTGCCAGCAGCTTCTTGGGAATGAACACTGAAGCTTTCTTT. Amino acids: CASSFLGMNTEAFF. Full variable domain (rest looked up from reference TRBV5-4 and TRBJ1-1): ETGVTQSPTHLIKTRGQQVTLRCSSQSGHNTVSWYQQALGQGPQFIFQYYREEENGRGNFPPRFSGLQFPNYSSELNVNALELDDSALYLCASSFLGMNTEAFFGQGTRLTVV.

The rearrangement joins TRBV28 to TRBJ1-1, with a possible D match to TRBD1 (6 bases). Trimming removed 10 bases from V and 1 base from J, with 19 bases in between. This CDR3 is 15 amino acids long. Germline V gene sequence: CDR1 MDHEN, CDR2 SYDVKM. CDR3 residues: CANSGRGAGNTEAFF. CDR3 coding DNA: TGTGCCAACAGCGGTAGGGGGGCTGGGAACACTGAAGCTTTCTTT.

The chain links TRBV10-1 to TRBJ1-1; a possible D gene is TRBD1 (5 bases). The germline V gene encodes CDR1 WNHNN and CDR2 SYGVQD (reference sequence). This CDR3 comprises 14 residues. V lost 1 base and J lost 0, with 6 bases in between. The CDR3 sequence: CASSEYRLNTEAFF. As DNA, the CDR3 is TGCGCCAGCAGTGAGTACAGGTTGAACACTGAAGCTTTCTTT.

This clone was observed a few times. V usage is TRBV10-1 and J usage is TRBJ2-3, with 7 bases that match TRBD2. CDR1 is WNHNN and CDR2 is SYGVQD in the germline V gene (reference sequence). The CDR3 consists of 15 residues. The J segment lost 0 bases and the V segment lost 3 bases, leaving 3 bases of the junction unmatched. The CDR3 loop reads CASSDGSGSTDTQYF. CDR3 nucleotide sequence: TGCGCCAGCAGTGATGGTAGCGGGAGCACAGATACGCAGTATTTT.

CDR3 DNA: TGTGCCAGCAGCACGGCAACAGCCGCTGGTGGCTACACCTTC. Its protein is CASSTATAAGGYTF. The chain combines TRBV5-6 with TRBJ1-2; D gene unclear. The CDR3 has 14 residues. V lost 4 bases to trimming and J lost 7 bases, with 17 bases between them. Germline-derived CDR1 and CDR2 are SGHDT and YYEEEE.

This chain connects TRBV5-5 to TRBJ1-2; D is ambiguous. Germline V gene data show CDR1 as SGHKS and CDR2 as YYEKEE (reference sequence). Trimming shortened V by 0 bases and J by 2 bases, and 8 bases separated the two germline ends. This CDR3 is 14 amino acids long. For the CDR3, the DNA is TGTGCCAGCAGCTTGGAACAGAGCAACTATGGCTACACCTTC. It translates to CASSLEQSNYGYTF.

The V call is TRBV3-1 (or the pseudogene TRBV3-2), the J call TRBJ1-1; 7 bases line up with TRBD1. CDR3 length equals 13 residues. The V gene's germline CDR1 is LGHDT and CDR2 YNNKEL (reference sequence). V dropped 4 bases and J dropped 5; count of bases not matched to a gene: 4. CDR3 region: CASSRQGGTEAFF. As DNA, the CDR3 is TGTGCCAGCAGCCGGCAGGGGGGAACTGAAGCTTTCTTT.

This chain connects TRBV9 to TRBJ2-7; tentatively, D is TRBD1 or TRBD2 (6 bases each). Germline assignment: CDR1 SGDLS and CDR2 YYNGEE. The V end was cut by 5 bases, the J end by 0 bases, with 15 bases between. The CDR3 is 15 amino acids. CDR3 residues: CASRRKGDSSYEQYF. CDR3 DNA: TGTGCCAGCAGAAGGAAGGGGGACTCCTCCTACGAGCAGTACTTC.

The CDR3 DNA reads TGTGCCAGCAGGTCTGGACAGGGGGTGCGAGAGACCCAGTACTTC. This translates into CASRSGQGVRETQYF. The rearrangement uses TRBV6-6 and TRBJ2-5, with 10 bases lining up with TRBD1. After removal of 6 bases from V and 4 bases from J, the junction contained 8 bases not matched to a gene. The CDR3 runs to 15 residues. From germline, CDR1 is MNHNY and CDR2 SVGAGI (reference sequence).

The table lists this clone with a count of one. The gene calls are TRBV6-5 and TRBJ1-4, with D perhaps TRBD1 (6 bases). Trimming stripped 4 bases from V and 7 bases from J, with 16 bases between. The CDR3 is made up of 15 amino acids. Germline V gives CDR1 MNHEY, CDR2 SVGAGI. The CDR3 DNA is TGTGCCAGCAGTTTTGATGCAGGGGTGGCTGAAAAACTGTTTTTT. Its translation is CASSFDAGVAEKLFF.

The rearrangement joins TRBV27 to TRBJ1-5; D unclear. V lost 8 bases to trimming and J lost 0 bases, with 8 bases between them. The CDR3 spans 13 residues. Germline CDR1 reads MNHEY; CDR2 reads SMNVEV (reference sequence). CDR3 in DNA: TGTGCCAGCGCGTCGGGTAGCAATCAGCCCCAGCATTTT. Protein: CASASGSNQPQHF.

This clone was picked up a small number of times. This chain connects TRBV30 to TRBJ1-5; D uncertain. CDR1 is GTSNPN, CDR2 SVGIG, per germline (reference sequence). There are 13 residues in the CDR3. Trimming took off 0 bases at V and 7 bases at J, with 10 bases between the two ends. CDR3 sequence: CAWSVRGFQPQHF. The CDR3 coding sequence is TGTGCCTGGAGTGTACGGGGATTCCAGCCCCAGCATTTT.

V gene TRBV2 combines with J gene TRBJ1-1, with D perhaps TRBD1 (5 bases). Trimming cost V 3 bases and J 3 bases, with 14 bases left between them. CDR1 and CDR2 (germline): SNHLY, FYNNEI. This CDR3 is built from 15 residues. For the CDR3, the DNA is TGTGCCAGCAGTGACCCCCGGGGGGGGTACACTGAAGCTTTCTTT. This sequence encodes CASSDPRGGYTEAFF. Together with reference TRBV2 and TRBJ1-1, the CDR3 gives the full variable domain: EPEVTQTPSHQVTQMGQEVILRCVPISNHLYFYWYRQILGQKVEFLVSFYNNEISEKSEIFDDQFSVERPDGSNFTLKIRSTKLEDSAMYFCASSDPRGGYTEAFFGQGTRLTVV.

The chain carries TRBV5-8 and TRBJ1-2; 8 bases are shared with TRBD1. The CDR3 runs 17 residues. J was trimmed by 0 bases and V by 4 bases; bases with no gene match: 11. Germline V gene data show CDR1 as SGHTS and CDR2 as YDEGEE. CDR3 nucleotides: TGTGCCAGCAGCATGGAATGGACAGGGAAAGCTAACTATGGCTACACCTTC. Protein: CASSMEWTGKANYGYTF.

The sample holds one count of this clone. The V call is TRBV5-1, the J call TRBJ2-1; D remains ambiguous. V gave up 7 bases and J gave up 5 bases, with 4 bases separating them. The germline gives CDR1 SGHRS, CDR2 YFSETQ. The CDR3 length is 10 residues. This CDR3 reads CASGNNEQFF. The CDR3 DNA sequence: TGCGCCAGCGGAAACAATGAGCAGTTCTTC.

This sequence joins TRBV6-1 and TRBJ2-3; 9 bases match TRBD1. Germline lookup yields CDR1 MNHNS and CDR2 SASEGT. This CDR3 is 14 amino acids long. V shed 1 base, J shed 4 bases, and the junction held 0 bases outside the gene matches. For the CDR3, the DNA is TGTGCCAGCAGTGAAGGACAGGGGGCAGATACGCAGTATTTT. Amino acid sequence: CASSEGQGADTQYF.

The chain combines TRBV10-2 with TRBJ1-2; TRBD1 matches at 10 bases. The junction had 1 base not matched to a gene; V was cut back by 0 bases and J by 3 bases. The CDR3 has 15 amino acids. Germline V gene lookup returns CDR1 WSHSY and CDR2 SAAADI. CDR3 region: CASSESGTGDYGYTF. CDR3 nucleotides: TGCGCCAGCAGTGAGTCCGGGACAGGGGACTATGGCTACACCTTC.

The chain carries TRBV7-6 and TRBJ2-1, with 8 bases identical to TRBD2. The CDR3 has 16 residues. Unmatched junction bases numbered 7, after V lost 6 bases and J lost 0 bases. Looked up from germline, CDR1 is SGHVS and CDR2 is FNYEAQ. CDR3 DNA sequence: TGTGCCAGCAGATCGGCGGGAGGATCCTCCTACAATGAGCAGTTCTTC. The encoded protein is CASRSAGGSSYNEQFF.